This T cell receptor (beta chain) is from a study of T cell responses to AZD1222 COVID-19 vaccine. The CDR3 runs 18 residues. Germline V gives CDR1 SGDLS, CDR2 YYNGEE. Unmatched junction bases numbered 12, after V lost 4 bases and J lost 5 bases. The sample holds one count of this clone. Antigen: not known. Profiled with immunoSEQ multiplex PCR; TCRdb holds only in-frame clones, not every one. The sample lists 150,000 to 200,000 clones, more than 75% occurring once. The study's findings and limits: At baseline, seropositivity was found in only a handful of AZD1222 recipients. Within unmutated variant regions lay the reported targets of nearly half of spike-specific TCRs.

V gene TRBV9 combines with J gene TRBJ2-2, with 12 nucleotides matching TRBD2. The source material was peripheral blood, sampled 28 days after the second AZD1222 dose. This TCR was recovered from an adult who received the AZD1222 COVID-19 vaccine. The CDR3 nucleotides are TGTGCCAGCAGCCTCTCCTCCGGACTAGCGGGGAATACCGGGGAGCTGTTTTTT. As protein: CASSLSSGLAGNTGELFF.